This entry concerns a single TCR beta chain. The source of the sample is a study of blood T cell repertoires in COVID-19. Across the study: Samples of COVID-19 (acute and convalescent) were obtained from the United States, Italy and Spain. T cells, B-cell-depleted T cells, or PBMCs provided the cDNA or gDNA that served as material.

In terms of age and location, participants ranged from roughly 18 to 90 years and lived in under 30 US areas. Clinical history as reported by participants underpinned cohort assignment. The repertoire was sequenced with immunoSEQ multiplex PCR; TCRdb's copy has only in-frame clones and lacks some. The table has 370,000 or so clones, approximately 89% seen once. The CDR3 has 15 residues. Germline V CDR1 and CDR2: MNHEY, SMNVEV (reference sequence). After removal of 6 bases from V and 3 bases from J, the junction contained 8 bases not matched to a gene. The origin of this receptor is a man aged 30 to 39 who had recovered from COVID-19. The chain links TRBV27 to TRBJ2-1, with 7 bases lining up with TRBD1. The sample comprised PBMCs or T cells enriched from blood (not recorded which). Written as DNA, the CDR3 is TGTGCCAGCAGCTCCCAAGGGGGCAACTACAATGAGCAGTTCTTC. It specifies CASSSQGGNYNEQFF.